One and the same sample provided the 26 T cell receptor beta chains below, sequenced in a study of human T cells and chemical hapten exposure. Time point described: patch test 2, 6 weeks after DPC sensitization. Treatment indicated: therapeutic diphenylcyclopropenone sensitization with weekly scalp DPC. TCRdb reprocessed the RACE reads with MiXCR, giving one entry per CDR3 protein. The repertoire consists of about 69,000 distinct CDR3 sequences, with about 9.4% occurring once and the leading ten covering around 6.8%. The sample consisted of whole blood, taken in connection with sensitization to the hapten diphenylcyclopropenone (DPC). The receptors here all came from a woman aged 45-59 years with alopecia areata. Some clones in this sample may be carry-over from other donors' samples.

This clonotype was observed a handful of times. The rearrangement links TRBV28 to TRBJ1-1; D not certain. V was shortened by 3 bases and J by 4 bases, with 15 bases between the two germline ends. Germline CDR1 reads MDHEN; CDR2 reads SYDVKM. This CDR3 contains 15 residues. CDR3 nucleotide sequence: TGTGCCAGCAGTTTCCCGGCGGGCGGCTCCACTGAAGCTTTCTTT. Protein product: CASSFPAGGSTEAFF. The entire variable domain, with the rest obtained from reference TRBV28 and TRBJ1-1, is as follows: DVKVTQSSRYLVKRTGEKVFLECVQDMDHENMFWYRQDPGLGLRLIYFSYDVKMKEKGDIPEGYSVSREKKERFSLILESASTNQTSMYLCASSFPAGGSTEAFFGQGTRLTVV.

This clonotype was observed once. The chain couples TRBV28 to TRBJ1-1; the D is unclear. The CDR3 is made up of 15 amino acids. Germline V CDR1 and CDR2: MDHEN, SYDVKM. Trimming removed 4 bases from V and 1 base from J, with 13 bases in between. The CDR3 loop reads CASSSYHDGNTEAFF. The CDR3 DNA reads as TGTGCCAGCAGTTCCTACCATGACGGGAACACTGAAGCTTTCTTT.

This clonotype appeared a few times. The chain's CDR3 is CASSFWGAIKSDTEAFF. In nucleotides, the CDR3 is TGTGCCAGCAGTTTTTGGGGGGCCATTAAGTCGGACACTGAAGCTTTCTTT. The chain uses TRBV28 and TRBJ1-1; TRBD1 might be the D (6 bases). From germline, CDR1 is MDHEN and CDR2 SYDVKM. Trimming shortened V by 3 bases and J by 3 bases, and 20 bases separated the two germline ends. The CDR3 extends over 17 amino acids.

V usage is TRBV20-1 and J usage is TRBJ1-6, with a tentative D call TRBD1 (6 bases). V lost 3 bases and J lost 8, with 11 bases in between. CDR3 size: 13 residues. Germline V gene sequence: CDR1 DFQATT, CDR2 SNEGSKA (reference sequence). As DNA, the CDR3 is TGCAGTGCTAGGGCAGGGGCCTATTCACCCCTCCACTTT. Its translation is CSARAGAYSPLHF.

The chain joins TRBV29-1 to TRBJ1-4; a weak D match, TRBD1 (5 bases). Germline V gene data show CDR1 as SQVTM and CDR2 as ANQGSEA. The CDR3 is made up of 15 amino acids. The CDR3 sequence: CGAWGGPTTNEKLFF. The CDR3 region has the DNA TGCGGCGCCTGGGGGGGTCCCACAACTAATGAAAAACTGTTTTTT. Together with reference TRBV29-1 and TRBJ1-4, the CDR3 gives the full variable domain: SAVISQKPSRDICQRGTSLTIQCQVDSQVTMMFWYRQQPGQSLTLIATANQGSEATYESGFVIDKFPISRPNLTFSTLTVSNMSPEDSSIYLCGAWGGPTTNEKLFFGSGTQLSVL.

The rearrangement joins TRBV29-1 to TRBJ1-2; D not certain. Germline CDR1 and CDR2: SQVTM and ANQGSEA. This CDR3 region has 11 residues. V lost 4 bases to trimming and J lost 8 bases, with 11 bases between them. The CDR3 region has the DNA TGCAGCGTTGGGAACAGTCAAGGCTACACCTTC. This gives the protein CSVGNSQGYTF.

This clonotype was detected only a few times. An end of the junction differs from the germline gene, which may be a read error. The chain uses TRBV6-1 and TRBJ2-7, with TRBD2 as a possible D gene (6 bases). Germline lookup yields CDR1 MNHNS and CDR2 SASEGT. This CDR3 contains 15 residues. CDR3 protein: CAGSEGRGSFYEQYF. The CDR3 DNA sequence: TGTGCCGGCAGTGAAGGGCGGGGTTCCTTCTACGAGCAGTACTTC.

Ten or more counts support this clonotype. The chain carries TRBV30 and TRBJ2-5, with unresolved D. The CDR3 totals 14 residues. Trimming stripped 0 bases from V and 4 bases from J, with 12 bases between. Germline V gene data show CDR1 as GTSNPN and CDR2 as SVGIG (reference sequence). The CDR3 protein is CAWSVRVGGETQYF. CDR3 coding DNA: TGTGCCTGGAGTGTACGGGTCGGCGGAGAGACCCAGTACTTC.

About this clonotype: This may be a read error: a much more frequent sequence differs by one nucleotide. This chain connects TRBV18 to TRBJ2-3, with 8 bases that match TRBD1. CDR3 length equals 16 residues. Per the germline V gene, CDR1 is KGHSH and CDR2 is LQKENI. CDR3 sequence (DNA): TGTCCCAGCTCACCTCAGGGGGCGATAAGAACAGATACGCAGTATTTT. Translated: CPSSPQGAIRTDTQYF.

This clonotype has at least ten counts. This chain joins TRBV19 and TRBJ1-4; D possibly corresponds to TRBD1 (5 bases). The V end lost 5 bases, the J end lost 0 bases, and 10 bases lay between the germline ends. This CDR3 is 15 amino acids long. Per germline, CDR1 LNHDA and CDR2 SQIVND (reference sequence). The CDR3 DNA sequence: TGTGCCAGTAGTCTCGGGGGTGCAACTAATGAAAAACTGTTTTTT. Its protein product is CASSLGGATNEKLFF.

This clonotype was seen repeatedly, ten times or more. The chain links TRBV29-1 to TRBJ2-3; 9 bases map to TRBD2. V dropped 3 bases and J dropped 4; count of bases not matched to a gene: 5. Germline loops: CDR1 SQVTM, CDR2 ANQGSEA. The CDR3 consists of 14 residues. Here the CDR3 reads CSVEGSGSSDTQYF. The CDR3 DNA reads TGCAGCGTTGAGGGTAGCGGGAGTTCAGATACGCAGTATTTT.

In its sample, this clonotype was seen many times. The chain employs TRBV7-9 and TRBJ1-1; 11 nucleotides line up with TRBD1. Germline CDR1 and CDR2: SEHNR and FQNEAQ (reference sequence). V gave up 5 bases and J gave up 1 base; unmatched junction bases: 9. The CDR3 is 17 amino acids. The CDR3 nucleotides read TGTGCCAGCAGCGGCGGGACAGGGGGATTTGGGAACACTGAAGCTTTCTTT. Encoded protein: CASSGGTGGFGNTEAFF.

The chain joins TRBV5-5 to TRBJ2-5, with unresolved D. Germline values: CDR1 SGHKS, CDR2 YYEKEE (reference sequence). Deletions cut 1 base from V and 1 base from J, with 8 bases between. The CDR3 loop spans 14 amino acids. CDR3 sequence reads: CASSLRGVQETQYF. In DNA form, the CDR3 reads TGTGCCAGCAGCTTGCGCGGAGTCCAAGAGACCCAGTACTTC.

This clonotype has just a few counts. This chain uses TRBV29-1 with TRBJ2-3, with D unresolved. Trimming took 6 bases from V and 4 from J, leaving 14 bases between them. This CDR3 comprises 13 residues. CDR1 and CDR2 (germline): SQVTM, ANQGSEA. The DNA of the CDR3 is TGCAGCGTAGACGAAAGGAGAGCAGATACGCAGTATTTT. Its protein is CSVDERRADTQYF.

The chain is built from TRBV11-2 and TRBJ2-2; TRBD2 matches at 7 bases. From germline, CDR1 is SGHAT and CDR2 FQNNGV. The CDR3 runs to 14 residues. V lost 8 bases to trimming and J lost 9 bases; unmatched junction nucleotides: 12. Written as DNA, the CDR3 is TGTGCCAGCCTTAGTATAGCGGGCCCCCGGGAGCTGTTTTTT. Translating it yields CASLSIAGPRELFF.

Many counts were recorded for this clonotype. This chain connects TRBV6-5 to TRBJ2-5, with unresolved D. The CDR3 has 13 residues. V lost 4 bases, J lost 4 bases, and 10 bases lay in between. Per the germline V gene, CDR1 is MNHEY and CDR2 is SVGAGI. The CDR3 region has the DNA TGTGCCAGCAGTTTGGCCCAAGGAGAGACCCAGTACTTC. This codes for CASSLAQGETQYF.

This clonotype appeared a few times. This chain connects TRBV28 to TRBJ2-3; D ambiguous. The CDR3 consists of 12 residues. Germline loops: CDR1 MDHEN, CDR2 SYDVKM. V gave up 5 bases and J gave up 0 bases, with 3 bases separating them. CDR3 sequence reads: CASSASTDTQYF. In nucleotides, the CDR3 is TGTGCCAGCAGTGCGAGCACAGATACGCAGTATTTT.

This clonotype was counted ten times or more. The chain carries TRBV9 and TRBJ1-6; a weak D match, TRBD1 (5 bases). The V end was cut by 0 bases, the J end by 2 bases, with 12 bases between. Germline values: CDR1 SGDLS, CDR2 YYNGEE. This CDR3 spans 17 amino acids. The CDR3 is CASSVESWGPYNSPLHF. The CDR3 region has the DNA TGTGCCAGCAGCGTAGAGTCTTGGGGCCCCTATAATTCACCCCTCCACTTT.

This clonotype was found many times. The V gene is TRBV5-1, the J gene TRBJ2-1, with 12 nucleotides matching TRBD2. This CDR3 comprises 17 residues. The V segment lost 0 bases and the J segment 8 bases; nucleotides outside the gene matches: 9. CDR1 is SGHRS and CDR2 is YFSETQ in the germline V gene. CDR3 in amino acids: CASSLAASSGRADEQFF. DNA of the CDR3: TGCGCCAGCAGCTTGGCCGCCTCTAGCGGGAGGGCCGATGAGCAGTTCTTC.

This clonotype was observed many times. This chain links TRBV14 with TRBJ2-1, with D possibly being TRBD2 (6 bases). The CDR3 loop spans 18 amino acids. Trimming removed 2 bases from V and 2 bases from J, with 19 bases in between. Germline-derived CDR1 and CDR2 are SGHDN and FVKESK. The CDR3 protein is CASSQWPRDSRAYNEQFF. CDR3 sequence (DNA): TGTGCCAGCAGCCAATGGCCCCGGGACTCAAGAGCCTACAATGAGCAGTTCTTC.

This clonotype showed up many times. This chain connects TRBV6-5 to TRBJ2-7; D gene uncertain. The CDR3 runs 14 residues. Per the germline V gene, CDR1 is MNHEY and CDR2 is SVGAGI. The V end lost 3 bases, the J end lost 5 bases, and 14 bases lay between the germline ends. The CDR3, as DNA: TGTGCCAGCAGTTATCTATTGGGTAGTGACGAGCAGTACTTC. Encoded protein: CASSYLLGSDEQYF.

This clonotype was counted ten times or more. The genes are TRBV19 and TRBJ2-1; D is possibly TRBD2 (6 bases). This CDR3 spans 15 amino acids. V dropped 3 bases and J dropped 2 bases, with 11 bases sitting between them. Germline V CDR1 and CDR2: LNHDA, SQIVND (reference sequence). CDR3 loop: CASSIRELPYNEQFF. The CDR3 DNA follows: TGTGCCAGTAGTATCCGGGAGCTTCCCTACAATGAGCAGTTCTTC.

This chain joins TRBV7-7 and TRBJ2-5; 7 positions agree with TRBD2. There are 17 residues in the CDR3. From germline, CDR1 is SSHAT and CDR2 FNYEAQ (reference sequence). Trimming took 5 bases from V and 3 from J; bases not matched to a gene: 15. The CDR3 DNA is TGTGCCAGCAGCGCGCTAGCTCCTGTGGGGGGGAAAGAGACCCAGTACTTC. Translating it yields CASSALAPVGGKETQYF.

This clonotype appeared many times. The chain links TRBV2 to TRBJ2-7, with D possibly TRBD1 on 5 matching bases. Germline CDR1 SNHLY, CDR2 FYNNEI. The CDR3 contains 12 residues. V gave up 6 bases and J gave up 4 bases, with 10 bases separating them. For the CDR3, the DNA is TGTGCCAGCAGGCCCGCAGGGTACGAGCAGTACTTC. It translates to CASRPAGYEQYF.

This clonotype was seen ten or more times. This rearrangement joins TRBV5-1 to TRBJ2-3, with D unclear. Trimming stripped 3 bases from V and 2 bases from J, with 13 bases between. Germline CDR1 and CDR2: SGHRS and YFSETQ. This CDR3 region has 15 residues. The DNA for the CDR3 is TGCGCCAGCAGCTCACGAAACCTGGCCACAGATACGCAGTATTTT. It yields the protein CASSSRNLATDTQYF.

This clonotype was counted at least ten times. The V gene is TRBV29-1, the J gene TRBJ2-7; 7 bases are a match to TRBD1. The length of the CDR3 is 13 residues. Germline V lookup: CDR1 SQVTM, CDR2 ANQGSEA. V lost 1 base, J lost 2 bases, and 2 bases stayed unmatched. This CDR3 reads CSVEGTGAYEQYF. In DNA form, the CDR3 reads TGCAGCGTTGAAGGGACAGGAGCCTACGAGCAGTACTTC.